Listed below are T cell receptor beta chains from one sample, sequenced in a study of PD-1 blockade in classical Hodgkin lymphoma. This table comes from immunoSEQ multiplex PCR, and its TCRdb copy is limited to in-frame clones, with some not included. In the table there are over 85,000 clones, about 92% of which are singletons. The sequencing here drew on peripheral blood mononuclear cells (PBMCs), taken before the fourth cycle of nivolumab. Source of these receptors: a human donor with classical Hodgkin lymphoma. The CDR3 runs from the conserved cysteine through the conserved F or W. The order of the fields is V gene, J gene, D gene, CDR3 protein, CDR3 DNA. D genes are given only for firm matches.

TRBV19	TRBJ2-5	TRBD2	CASSIPGLAGGKETQYF	TGTGCCAGTAGTATCCCAGGACTAGCGGGAGGGAAAGAGACCCAGTACTTC
TRBV5-1	TRBJ2-2	-	CASIQANTGELFF	TGCGCCAGCATACAGGCTAACACCGGGGAGCTGTTTTTT
TRBV27	TRBJ2-3	-	CASRTNTGLLGTDTQYF	TGTGCCAGCAGGACGAACACGGGACTTCTCGGCACAGATACGCAGTATTTT
TRBV7-2	TRBJ2-5	-	CASREEYQETQYF	TGTGCCAGCAGAGAGGAATATCAAGAGACCCAGTACTTC
TRBV5-1	TRBJ2-3	-	CASSLGLSDTQYF	TGCGCCAGCAGCTTGGGCTTATCAGATACGCAGTATTTT
TRBV6-6	TRBJ2-5	TRBD1	CASSQKTGDGETQYF	TGTGCCAGCAGCCAGAAGACAGGGGATGGGGAGACCCAGTACTTC
TRBV10-3	TRBJ1-1	-	CATRKVTGVNTEAFF	TGTGCCACCCGAAAAGTGACAGGAGTGAACACTGAAGCTTTCTTT
TRBV5-4	TRBJ2-7	TRBD1	CASSLGQGSAYEQYF	TGTGCCAGCAGCTTGGGACAGGGGTCAGCCTACGAGCAGTACTTC
TRBV5-1	TRBJ2-7	TRBD1	CASRLFWTGASYEQYF	TGCGCCAGCCGGCTATTCTGGACAGGGGCTTCCTACGAGCAGTACTTC
TRBV7-8	TRBJ2-7	TRBD2	CASSLASAGVPEQYF	TGTGCCAGCAGCTTAGCATCAGCGGGAGTCCCCGAGCAGTACTTC
TRBV7-9	TRBJ2-7	TRBD2	CASSGRLAELPYEQYF	TGTGCCAGCAGCGGACGACTAGCGGAACTACCCTACGAGCAGTACTTC
TRBV6-1	TRBJ2-5	TRBD1	CASSGQGLKRPLNF	TGTGCCAGCAGCGGACAGGGCCTAAAGAGACCCTTGAACTTC
TRBV28	TRBJ2-3	-	CASSLDRGPSGSYTQYF	TGTGCCAGCAGCTTAGACAGGGGACCGAGCGGGAGTTATACGCAGTATTTT
TRBV27	TRBJ1-6	-	CASSIRGVNNSPLHF	TGTGCCAGCTCCATCCGGGGGGTAAATAATTCACCCCTCCACTTT
TRBV29-1	TRBJ2-1	-	CSVGGPAGRDNEQFF	TGCAGCGTTGGGGGCCCGGCAGGCCGTGACAATGAGCAGTTCTTC
TRBV2	TRBJ2-3	TRBD2	CVVAGGTDTQYF	TGTGTCGTCGCGGGGGGCACAGATACGCAGTATTTT
TRBV7-2	TRBJ1-2	-	CASSLAPGLYYGYTF	TGTGCCAGCAGCTTAGCTCCGGGACTGTACTATGGCTACACCTTC
TRBV11-2	TRBJ2-3	TRBD2	CATRSGNTDTQYF	TGTGCCACTCGTAGCGGGAATACAGATACGCAGTATTTT
TRBV9	TRBJ1-1	-	CASSVVGGDTEAFF	TGTGCCAGCAGCGTGGTGGGAGGGGACACTGAAGCTTTCTTT
TRBV19	TRBJ2-1	TRBD2	CASSIEGLDSNEQFF	TGTGCCAGTAGTATAGAGGGACTAGATAGCAATGAGCAGTTCTTC
TRBV15	TRBJ2-5	-	CATSRGDETQYF	TGTGCCACCAGCAGAGGAGACGAGACCCAGTACTTC
TRBV4-2	TRBJ2-1	-	CASSPHLGYNEQFF	TGTGCCAGCAGCCCCCACCTAGGTTACAATGAGCAGTTCTTC
TRBV29-1	TRBJ2-1	-	CSVEGGFSGSYNEQFF	TGCAGCGTTGAAGGCGGCTTTTCAGGCTCCTACAATGAGCAGTTCTTC
TRBV19	TRBJ2-1	-	CASSNAGSGEDEQFF	TGTGCCAGTAGTAATGCAGGGTCTGGTGAGGATGAGCAGTTCTTC
TRBV19	TRBJ2-5	TRBD1	CAKKGGQIQETQYF	TGTGCCAAGAAAGGGGGACAGATCCAAGAGACCCAGTACTTC